This is a list of T cell receptor beta chains from one sample in a study of spatial heterogeneity in lung cancer. TCRdb itself ran the 5' RACE reads through MiXCR, one entry per CDR3 protein. The data contain about 44,000 distinct CDR3 sequences, 12% to 15% of them singletons. The material was PBMCs, obtained at surgery. These receptors all stem from a male donor with early-stage non-small cell lung cancer. Both conserved end residues are part of each CDR3. The D gene is left open where the match is weak. The size field is filled for only some rows; it gives once, few, many or a size class.

TRBJ1-1,TRBV5-1,TRBD1,few,TGCGCCAGCAACGTCGGACAGGGGAACACTGAAGCTTTCTTT,CASNVGQGNTEAFF
TRBJ2-7,TRBV10-3,TRBD2,NA,TGTGCCATCGGGAAGATTAGCGGGAGGGCCTACGAGCAGTACTTC,CAIGKISGRAYEQYF
TRBJ1-4,TRBV7-2,TRBD1,many,TGTGCCAGCAGCAAGGGGGCTACAAATGAAAAACTGTTTTTT,CASSKGATNEKLFF
TRBJ2-3,TRBV5-1,TRBD2,NA,TGCGCCAGCAGCAGTCGGGTAGCGGGAAGCACAGATACGCAGTATTTT,CASSSRVAGSTDTQYF
TRBJ2-7,TRBV6-2/TRBV6-3,TRBD2,NA,TGTGCCAGCAGAATGAGCGGGACGGGACACGAGCAGTACTTC,CASRMSGTGHEQYF
TRBJ1-2,TRBV9,TRBD1,NA,TGTGCCAGCAGCGTGGGGACAGGGGACGGCTACACCTTC,CASSVGTGDGYTF
TRBJ2-7,TRBV3-1,NA,many,TGTGCCAGCAGCCAGGGACCGAACTCCTACGAGCAGTACTTC,CASSQGPNSYEQYF
TRBJ2-5,TRBV3-1,NA,NA,TGTGCCAGCAGCCAAAACAAGGTCCCACAAGAGACCCAGTACTTC,CASSQNKVPQETQYF
TRBJ2-7,TRBV20-1,NA,few,TGCAGTGCTAGAGCCTACGAGCAGTACTTC,CSARAYEQYF
TRBJ2-2,TRBV30,NA,NA,TGTGCCTGGAGTCCGCCGAACACCGGGGAGCTGTTTTTT,CAWSPPNTGELFF
TRBJ1-5,TRBV12-3/TRBV12-4,NA,many,TGTGCCAGCAGTTTCGCCGGTCAGCCCCAGCATTTT,CASSFAGQPQHF
TRBJ2-6,TRBV29-1,NA,many,TGCAGCGTTGGTGGGGCCAACGTCCTGACTTTC,CSVGGANVLTF
TRBJ2-3,TRBV2,NA,NA,TGTGCCAGCAGTGAGCTCGGGGGACCAGATACGCAGTATTTT,CASSELGGPDTQYF
TRBJ2-1,TRBV5-1,NA,many,TGCGCCAGCAGCTTGGGTGACAACTACAATGAGCAGTTCTTC,CASSLGDNYNEQFF
TRBJ2-7,TRBV20-1,TRBD1,NA,TGCAGTGCCATACTCGGGACAGGGACCTACGAGCAGTACTTC,CSAILGTGTYEQYF
TRBJ1-5,TRBV12-3/TRBV12-4,NA,many,TGTGCCAGCAGTTTCGAATTGGGTAATCGGCCCCAGCATTTT,CASSFELGNRPQHF
TRBJ1-1,TRBV7-2,NA,NA,TGTGCCAGCAGCTTAGGGGGGGTTCCGAACACTGAAGCTTTCTTT,CASSLGGVPNTEAFF
TRBJ2-7,TRBV7-2,TRBD1,few,TGTGCCAGCAGCTTACGACAGGGGGCATGGTTTAGCGAGCAGTACTTC,CASSLRQGAWFSEQYF
TRBJ2-7,TRBV7-2,NA,NA,TGTGCCAGCAGCTCCTCGATGGGGACAAGCGAGCAGTACTTC,CASSSSMGTSEQYF
TRBJ2-1,TRBV11-1,NA,many,TGTGCCAGCAGCTCCCCCAGGGAGGTGGTGAATGAGCAGTTCTTC,CASSSPREVVNEQFF
TRBJ1-5,TRBV5-1,NA,NA,TGCGCCAGCAGCTTGGTGGGGCGCAGCAATCAGCCCCAGCATTTT,CASSLVGRSNQPQHF
TRBJ2-7,TRBV6-6,NA,many,TGTGCCAGCAGTTACTCGGGGTACAGGGCCCACGAGCAGTACTTC,CASSYSGYRAHEQYF
TRBJ2-7,TRBV20-1,TRBD1,NA,TGCAGTGCCAACCCCGGGACAGGGTACTACGAGCAGTACTTC,CSANPGTGYYEQYF
TRBJ2-2,TRBV5-1,NA,NA,TGCGCCAGCAGCTTGGCCGTGGGCGGGGAGCTGTTTTTT,CASSLAVGGELFF
TRBJ2-7,TRBV12-3/TRBV12-4,NA,NA,TGTGCCAGCAGTTTTGTCGGCGGTTCCTACGAGCAGTACTTC,CASSFVGGSYEQYF
TRBJ2-1,TRBV20-1,TRBD2,many,TGCAGTGCTAGTCCCCATGGAGCGGGAGGGCCAAATGAGCAGTTCTTC,CSASPHGAGGPNEQFF
TRBJ1-2,TRBV6-5,NA,few,TGTGCCAGCAGTAACAACTATGGCTACACCTTC,CASSNNYGYTF
TRBJ1-2,TRBV5-1,NA,many,TGCGCCAGCAGCTTGACGGTCTACAATCTGAACTATGGCTACACCTTC,CASSLTVYNLNYGYTF
TRBJ2-7,TRBV12-3/TRBV12-4,TRBD2,NA,TGTGCCAGCAGTTTAGCCCCCACTAGCGGGAGCTACGAGCAGTACTTC,CASSLAPTSGSYEQYF
TRBJ2-5,TRBV20-1,NA,NA,TGCAGTACTAGGGTCCAGGGAGTAGAGACCCAGTACTTC,CSTRVQGVETQYF
TRBJ2-5,TRBV29-1,TRBD2,few,TGCAGCGTTGGAAGGCCGCTAGCGGGAGCCAAGACCCAGTACTTC,CSVGRPLAGAKTQYF
TRBJ1-6,TRBV4-3,NA,NA,TGCGCCAGCAGCCAAGAAGGAGATTCACCCCTCCACTTT,CASSQEGDSPLHF
TRBJ2-7,TRBV6-5,NA,NA,TGTGCCAGCAGTTACTCCCTTTCGGCCGCCTACGAGCAGTACTTC,CASSYSLSAAYEQYF
TRBJ2-3,TRBV29-1,NA,many,TGCAGCGTTGAAACAGGGTTGGATACGCAGTATTTT,CSVETGLDTQYF
TRBJ1-1,TRBV4-2,NA,few,TGTGCCAGCAGCCAAGAGGGAGTGCCCAGTGAAGCTTTCTTT,CASSQEGVPSEAFF
TRBJ2-5,TRBV3-1,NA,few,TGTGCCAGCAGCCCCCCCTGGAGTCGTGGGGAGACCCAGTACTTC,CASSPPWSRGETQYF
TRBJ2-1,TRBV5-5,NA,medium-sized,TGTGCCAGCCTTAGGGAGGAACCCCGTTTCTACAATGAGCAGTTCTTC,CASLREEPRFYNEQFF
TRBJ2-2,TRBV27,TRBD2,few,TGTGCCACCCGAGCGGGGGGATACACCGGGGAGCTGTTTTTT,CATRAGGYTGELFF
TRBJ1-4,TRBV5-1,TRBD1,few,TGCGCCAGCAGCGACGACAGGGGCACTAATGAAAAACTGTTTTTT,CASSDDRGTNEKLFF
TRBJ2-5,TRBV12-3/TRBV12-4,NA,few,TGTGCCAGCAGTTTGGGGGGACAAGAGACCCAGTACTTC,CASSLGGQETQYF
TRBJ2-1,TRBV19,TRBD2,NA,TGTGCCAGTAGTCTGACTAGCGGGGTATACAATGAGCAGTTCTTC,CASSLTSGVYNEQFF
TRBJ1-1,TRBV12-3/TRBV12-4,NA,NA,TGTGCCAGCCAGGGGAACACTGAAGCTTTCTTT,CASQGNTEAFF
TRBJ2-1,TRBV28,NA,few,TGTGCCAGCAGTCCACCGGGACTCCCCTACAATGAGCAGTTCTTC,CASSPPGLPYNEQFF
TRBJ2-7,TRBV5-1,NA,many,TGCGCCAGCAGCTTGGAACAGGGTAGGAAAGGCGAGCAGTACTTC,CASSLEQGRKGEQYF
TRBJ2-1,TRBV6-1,NA,NA,TGTGCCAGTAAGGAGGGGAGTGAGCAGTTCTTC,CASKEGSEQFF